Below, 16 T cell receptor beta chains from the same sample are listed, as sequenced in a study of cytomegalovirus exposure and HLA in healthy donors. PCR was performed using 60 Vbeta and 13 Jbeta primers. Here immunoSEQ multiplex PCR was the method, and the copy in TCRdb shows in-frame clones only, minus some. The table has around 160,000 clones, 75% seen once; the top ten hold about 8%. The sample taken for sequencing was PBMCs. The source is a woman between 35 and 50 years old in good health and CMV-seropositive.

The CDR3 DNA follows: TGTGCCAGCAGTGCACAGGGGGCGGGAGGCACAGATACGCAGTATTTT. Translation: CASSAQGAGGTDTQYF. The chain links TRBV28 to TRBJ2-3; 9 nucleotides align to TRBD1. The V gene's germline CDR1 is MDHEN and CDR2 SYDVKM. CDR3 length: 16 amino acids. J gave up 1 base and V 5 bases, and 7 bases lay outside the gene matches.

The rearrangement links TRBV28 to TRBJ1-5, with 7 bases identical to TRBD1. There are 13 residues in the CDR3. Germline trimming cut 7 bases from V and 7 bases from J; bases unmatched to any gene: 7. Looked up from germline, CDR1 is MDHEN and CDR2 is SYDVKM. CDR3 bases: TGTGCCAGCACCAGGGGGGCAGGGCAGCCCCAGCATTTT. This translates into CASTRGAGQPQHF.

V and J are TRBV11-3 and TRBJ2-3, with TRBD2 matching 10 bases. Germline CDR1 is SGHNT and CDR2 is YENEEA. The V segment lost 5 bases and the J segment 4 bases; nucleotides outside the gene matches: 3. The CDR3 consists of 14 residues. The chain's CDR3 is CASSPGLASDTQYF. The CDR3 DNA is TGTGCCAGCAGCCCGGGACTAGCGTCAGATACGCAGTATTTT.

This chain joins TRBV5-4 and TRBJ2-1, with D possibly being TRBD2 (5 bases). CDR1 and CDR2 (germline): SGHNT, YYREEE (reference sequence). The length of the CDR3 is 15 residues. V lost 0 bases, J lost 3 bases, and 10 bases lay in between. This CDR3 reads CASSLGPADYNEQFF. CDR3 nucleotides: TGTGCCAGCAGCTTGGGTCCAGCGGACTACAATGAGCAGTTCTTC.

The rearrangement links TRBV19 to TRBJ2-3; a weak D match, TRBD1 (6 bases). V was clipped by 7 bases and J by 1 base, with 12 bases between them. The CDR3 spans 14 residues. Germline V CDR1 and CDR2: LNHDA, SQIVND (reference sequence). CDR3 protein: CASNRGQRTDTQYF. CDR3 sequence (DNA): TGTGCCAGTAATCGTGGACAGCGCACAGATACGCAGTATTTT.

This chain connects TRBV2 to TRBJ1-1; D unresolved. The CDR3 loop spans 15 amino acids. Germline CDR1 and CDR2: SNHLY and FYNNEI. The V end was cut by 3 bases, the J end by 2 bases, with 13 bases between. CDR3: CASSEEVGSNTEAFF. In DNA form, the CDR3 reads TGTGCCAGCAGTGAGGAGGTGGGCAGCAACACTGAAGCTTTCTTT.

The chain carries TRBV5-1 and TRBJ2-1; D is unclear. CDR3 length: 14 amino acids. V was trimmed by 0 bases and J by 4 bases, leaving 8 bases between them. Germline V gene sequence: CDR1 SGHRS, CDR2 YFSETQ. CDR3 in DNA: TGCGCCAGCAGCTTGGGCCTAGATTACAATGAGCAGTTCTTC. Its translation is CASSLGLDYNEQFF.

The rearrangement uses TRBV14 and TRBJ2-7; 12 bases are a match to TRBD1. With 0 bases clipped from V and 5 bases from J, the junction kept 8 bases outside the gene matches. Germline lookup yields CDR1 SGHDN and CDR2 FVKESK. The CDR3 length is 17 residues. CDR3 residues: CASSQDRRDRGRNEQYF. The CDR3 nucleotides are TGTGCCAGCAGCCAAGATCGGCGGGACAGGGGGCGGAACGAGCAGTACTTC.

The chain carries TRBV10-3 and TRBJ1-1; TRBD1 matches at 8 bases. The CDR3 covers 16 residues. Germline-derived CDR1 and CDR2 are ENHRY and SYGVKD. J was trimmed by 4 bases and V by 4 bases; bases with no gene match: 11. As DNA, the CDR3 is TGTGCCATCAGTGTAGGGGCAGGGGGCGAGGGCACTGAAGCTTTCTTT. It specifies CAISVGAGGEGTEAFF.

The rearrangement links TRBV11-2 to TRBJ1-2, with 8 bases fitting TRBD1. The V and J ends lost 5 bases and 4 bases, in that order; junction bases with no gene match: 6. CDR1 is SGHAT and CDR2 is FQNNGV in the germline V gene. The CDR3 contains 14 residues. CDR3 loop: CASSQRTGTYGYTF. The CDR3 DNA is TGTGCCAGCAGCCAACGGACAGGGACCTATGGCTACACCTTC.

V and J are TRBV2 and TRBJ1-1; 11 bases fit TRBD1. J was trimmed by 2 bases and V by 7 bases; bases with no gene match: 9. The CDR3 spans 16 residues. Germline V lookup: CDR1 SNHLY, CDR2 FYNNEI. Written as DNA, the CDR3 is TGTGCCAGCACCCAGGACAGGGGGCAATTTAACACTGAAGCTTTCTTT. It encodes CASTQDRGQFNTEAFF.

The chain is built from TRBV16 and TRBJ1-2; 8 bases agree with TRBD1. The germline CDR1 and CDR2 sequences are KGHSY and FQNENV. The CDR3 has 14 amino acids. V was clipped by 2 bases and J by 4 bases; unmatched bases: 3. This CDR3 reads CASSQQGASYGYTF. In DNA form, the CDR3 reads TGTGCCAGCAGCCAACAGGGGGCTAGCTATGGCTACACCTTC. The complete variable domain, with remaining parts taken from reference TRBV16 and TRBJ1-2, reads GEEVAQTPKHLVRGEGQKAKLYCAPIKGHSYVFWYQQVLKNEFKFLISFQNENVFDETGMPKERFSAKCLPNSPCSLEIQATKLEDSAVYFCASSQQGASYGYTFGSGTRLTVV.

The rearrangement joins TRBV11-3 to TRBJ2-3; the D gene is possibly TRBD2 (5 bases). Germline lookup yields CDR1 SGHNT and CDR2 YENEEA. This CDR3 comprises 13 residues. Between the trimmed V and J ends, which lost 3 bases and 8 bases, there was a span of 12 bases. This chain's CDR3 is CASSLAGVPTQYF. In DNA, the CDR3 is TGTGCCAGCAGCTTGGCGGGCGTGCCTACGCAGTATTTT.

V usage is TRBV27 and J usage is TRBJ2-1, with 10 bases that match TRBD1. This CDR3 has 15 amino acids. V lost 4 bases and J lost 4; bases outside the gene matches: 4. Germline V CDR1 and CDR2: MNHEY, SMNVEV (reference sequence). CDR3 amino acids: CASSSRQGAYNEQFF. CDR3 in DNA: TGTGCCAGCAGTTCACGACAGGGGGCATACAATGAGCAGTTCTTC.

This clone was recorded only once. The junction departs from the called germline gene at one end, perhaps through a read error. The V call is TRBV7-7, the J call TRBJ2-5; 8 positions match TRBD2. Germline lookup yields CDR1 SSHAT and CDR2 FNYEAQ (reference sequence). This CDR3 contains 15 residues. CDR3 bases: TGTGCTAGCAGCTCCGGGGGGGGCGGCCAAGAGACCCAGTACTTC. Translation: CASSSGGGGQETQYF.

The V gene is TRBV2, the J gene TRBJ2-3, with 9 bases fitting TRBD1. CDR1 and CDR2 (germline): SNHLY, FYNNEI. This CDR3 has 14 amino acids. J was trimmed by 3 bases and V by 4 bases; bases with no gene match: 2. Written as DNA, the CDR3 is TGTGCCAGCAGTGTGACAGGGGGGACAGATACGCAGTATTTT. It encodes CASSVTGGTDTQYF.